The 24 T cell receptor beta chains below all came from one sample that was sequenced in a study of CD8+CD57+ T cells in acquired aplastic anemia. The study profiled TCR beta VDJ and CDR3 using genomic DNA as template. TCRdb independently ran MiXCR on the reads; one entry per CDR3 protein. The profile shows fewer than 250,000 distinct CDR3 sequences, around half of them singletons. Patients picked for sequencing had shown CD8+CD57+ cell expansion detected by flow cytometry. Source material: sorted CD4+, CD8+, or CD8+CD57+ T cells (not recorded which) from PBMCs. The receptors were sampled from a human donor with aplastic anemia.

This clonotype was detected many times. The chain uses TRBV4-3 and TRBJ2-7, with D perhaps given as TRBD1 or TRBD2 (5 bases each). This CDR3 region has 16 residues. Germline loops: CDR1 LGHNA, CDR2 YSLEER. Trimming left V 0 bases short and J 0 bases short, with 12 bases between. CDR3 nucleotides: TGCGCCAGCAGCCAAGATGTGTGGGGGATCTCCTACGAGCAGTACTTC. Translating it yields CASSQDVWGISYEQYF.

In this sample, this clonotype turned up many times. The chain is built from TRBV24-1 and TRBJ2-1; tentatively, D is TRBD1 (5 bases). Per germline, CDR1 KGHDR and CDR2 SFDVKD. The V end lost 9 bases, the J end lost 5 bases, and 25 bases lay between the germline ends. The CDR3 spans 17 residues. CDR3 DNA sequence: TGTGCCACCCTAGGACCGCCTAGGGGTAAGGGGCACAATGAGCAGTTCTTC. Translation: CATLGPPRGKGHNEQFF.

The rearrangement uses TRBV9 and TRBJ2-2; 7 positions agree with TRBD2. V shed 5 bases, J shed 2 bases, and the junction held 12 bases outside the gene matches. Germline CDR1 and CDR2: SGDLS and YYNGEE. The CDR3 is 17 residues long. CDR3 residues: CASSSRTSEVNTGELFF. The CDR3 DNA is TGTGCCAGCAGTTCCCGTACTAGCGAGGTTAACACCGGGGAGCTGTTTTTT.

The CDR3 protein is CASSGDWSNEQFF. The CDR3 coding sequence is TGTGCCAGCAGTGGGGACTGGTCCAATGAGCAGTTCTTC. The chain joins TRBV2 to TRBJ2-1; TRBD2 might be the D (6 bases). There are 13 residues in the CDR3. Looked up from germline, CDR1 is SNHLY and CDR2 is FYNNEI. The germline V and J ends were trimmed by 4 bases and 6 bases, with 10 bases remaining between them.

The chain employs TRBV7-2 and TRBJ2-7; D is tentatively TRBD1 or TRBD2 (5 bases each). The CDR3 is 13 amino acids. The V gene lost 5 bases and the J gene lost 5 bases, with 13 bases spanning the gap. Germline-derived CDR1 and CDR2 are SGHTA and FQGNSA. The CDR3 reads CASSLPGAHEQYF. The CDR3 DNA sequence: TGTGCCAGCAGCCTCCCCGGGGCGCACGAGCAGTACTTC.

This clonotype was found many times. The chain has TRBV20-1 and TRBJ2-7; 7 nucleotides line up with TRBD1. This CDR3 spans 14 amino acids. J was trimmed by 3 bases and V by 6 bases; bases with no gene match: 11. Germline CDR1 is DFQATT and CDR2 is SNEGSKA (reference sequence). The CDR3 nucleotides read TGCAGTGCGATTAAAACAGGGGCGTACTACGAGCAGTACTTC. It yields the protein CSAIKTGAYYEQYF.

In its sample, this clonotype was seen a few times. The rearrangement links TRBV4-1 to TRBJ1-5; D may be TRBD1 (5 bases). V was shortened by 3 bases and J by 5 bases, with 14 bases between the two germline ends. CDR1 MGHRA and CDR2 YSYEKL come from the germline V gene. This CDR3 is 15 amino acids long. The CDR3 protein is CASSHHQGGDQPQHF. For the CDR3, the DNA is TGCGCCAGCAGCCACCACCAGGGCGGAGATCAGCCCCAGCATTTT.

Comment on this clonotype: At one of its ends the junction is not consistent with the germline gene, which may arise from a read error. This rearrangement joins TRBV24-1 to TRBJ2-7; 11 bases are a match to TRBD1. Germline CDR1 KGHDR, CDR2 SFDVKD. This CDR3 region has 14 residues. In DNA form, the CDR3 reads TGTGCTACCAGTGATGGGACAGGGGGCTACGAGCAGTACTTC. Amino acids: CATSDGTGGYEQYF.

The J gene is TRBJ2-7, the V gene TRBV6-5; 9 bases match TRBD1. Losses at the gene ends were 6 bases for V and 3 bases for J; bases not matched to a gene: 12. CDR1 and CDR2 (germline): MNHEY, SVGAGI. This CDR3 is built from 16 residues. CDR3 residues: CASRSTGTGMFYEQYF. The CDR3 DNA reads TGTGCCAGCAGATCGACCGGGACAGGGATGTTCTACGAGCAGTACTTC.

This clonotype was seen at least ten times. The chain has TRBV10-1 and TRBJ1-3; 11 bases agree with TRBD1. This CDR3 has 16 amino acids. After removal of 6 bases from V and 0 bases from J, the junction contained 4 bases not matched to a gene. Germline lookup yields CDR1 WNHNN and CDR2 SYGVQD (reference sequence). CDR3 nucleotides: TGCGCCAGCAGAGTAGGGACAGGGGGCTCTGGAAACACCATATATTTT. This encodes CASRVGTGGSGNTIYF.

V usage is TRBV7-9 and J usage is TRBJ2-7; D possibly uses TRBD1 or TRBD2 (6 bases each). Germline lookup yields CDR1 SEHNR and CDR2 FQNEAQ (reference sequence). The CDR3 totals 13 residues. V lost 3 bases, J lost 3 bases, and 9 bases lay in between. The CDR3 is CASSFGGNYEQYF. Written as DNA, the CDR3 is TGTGCCAGCAGCTTCGGGGGCAACTACGAGCAGTACTTC.

The sample holds one count of this clonotype. The CDR3 spells CASSGDREASQYF. CDR3 nucleotide sequence: TGTGCCAGCAGTGGGGACAGGGAGGCGAGTCAGTACTTC. The chain combines TRBV2 with TRBJ2-4; 9 nucleotides agree with TRBD1. CDR1 is SNHLY, CDR2 FYNNEI, per germline. The length of the CDR3 is 13 residues. V trimming: 4 bases; J trimming: 12 bases; junction bases outside the gene matches: 7.

Many counts were recorded for this clonotype. The chain joins TRBV4-1 to TRBJ1-5, with 7 bases fitting TRBD1. Germline CDR1 reads MGHRA; CDR2 reads YSYEKL. CDR3 length equals 15 residues. Losses at the gene ends were 4 bases for V and 4 bases for J; bases not matched to a gene: 7. The CDR3 sequence is CASSRDREWNQPQHF. In nucleotides, the CDR3 is TGCGCCAGCAGCCGCGACAGGGAATGGAATCAGCCCCAGCATTTT.

The rearrangement links TRBV15 to TRBJ1-2, with D perhaps TRBD1 (5 bases). The V gene's germline CDR1 is LNHNV and CDR2 YYDKDF (reference sequence). The CDR3 runs to 13 residues. Between the trimmed V and J ends, which lost 5 bases and 4 bases, there was a span of 11 bases. The CDR3 DNA is TGTGCCACCAGCTTGGACACCGCCTATGGCTACACCTTC. This encodes CATSLDTAYGYTF.

This clonotype occurred many times. The chain is built from TRBV19 and TRBJ1-2; 7 nucleotides agree with TRBD1. With V trimmed by 5 bases and J by 6 bases, 3 bases remained unmatched. Germline CDR1 is LNHDA and CDR2 is SQIVND (reference sequence). The CDR3 covers 12 residues. CDR3 residues: CASSATGNGYTF. The CDR3 DNA reads TGTGCCAGTAGTGCGACAGGGAATGGCTACACCTTC.

This chain uses TRBV5-7 with TRBJ2-2; maybe TRBD2 (6 bases). TRBV5-7 qualifies as an ORF whose function is uncertain. Trimming pared 2 bases from V and 5 bases from J, leaving 13 bases between. This CDR3 has 15 amino acids. CDR3 loop: CASSLEAGRTGELFF. In DNA, the CDR3 is TGTGCCAGCAGCTTAGAGGCAGGGAGGACCGGGGAGCTGTTTTTT.

In the case of this clonotype: A much larger clonotype is one base distant, so this may be a read error. The CDR3 sequence is CAGLLMRIGQYNEQFF. CDR3 bases: TGTGCCGGATTACTAATGAGGATTGGACAGTACAATGAGCAGTTCTTC. The J gene is TRBJ2-1, the V gene TRBV7-8; D perhaps matches TRBD1 (6 bases). The V and J ends lost 11 bases and 4 bases respectively, with 24 bases between them. Germline-derived CDR1 and CDR2 are SGHVS and FQNEAQ. The CDR3 is 16 amino acids. The complete variable domain, with remaining parts taken from reference TRBV7-8 and TRBJ2-1, reads GAGVSQSPRYKVAKRGQDVALRCDPISGHVSLFWYQQALGQGPEFLTYFQNEAQLDKSGLPSDRFFAERPEGSVSTLKIQRTQQEDSAVYLCAGLLMRIGQYNEQFFGPGTRLTVL.

On this clonotype itself: A read error may explain this, as a much larger clone is one base away. The V and J genes are TRBV5-1 and TRBJ2-1; 10 nucleotides align to TRBD2. The CDR3 is 15 amino acids. The germline CDR1 and CDR2 sequences are SGHRS and YFSETQ. The CDR3 loop is CASIVSGGAHNEQFF. DNA of the CDR3: TGTGCCAGCATCGTCAGCGGGGGGGCCCACAATGAGCAGTTCTTC.

This clonotype has a count of ten or more. This sequence joins TRBV5-6 and TRBJ2-2; D remains ambiguous. Per the germline V gene, CDR1 is SGHDT and CDR2 is YYEEEE. This CDR3 has 12 residues. The V end lost 7 bases, the J end lost 5 bases, and 9 bases lay between the germline ends. The CDR3 here is CASGRETGELFF. CDR3 DNA: TGTGCCAGCGGCCGCGAGACCGGGGAGCTGTTTTTT.

This chain links TRBV11-2 with TRBJ2-1; the match to TRBD2 covers 12 bases. CDR3 length: 15 amino acids. J was trimmed by 9 bases and V by 5 bases; bases with no gene match: 8. Germline V CDR1 and CDR2: SGHAT, FQNNGV. The CDR3 region is CASSPQGLAGSEQFF. The CDR3 DNA follows: TGTGCCAGCAGCCCCCAAGGACTAGCGGGGAGTGAGCAGTTCTTC.

This clonotype was seen once. The V gene is TRBV9, the J gene TRBJ2-3; 9 nucleotides line up with TRBD2. The CDR3 is 14 residues long. V lost 5 bases to trimming and J lost 7 bases; unmatched junction nucleotides: 8. In germline, CDR1 is SGDLS, CDR2 YYNGEE. The CDR3 loop reads CASSGSGSKNTQYF. For the CDR3, the DNA is TGTGCCAGCAGTGGTAGCGGGAGTAAAAATACGCAGTATTTT.

V gene TRBV19 combines with J gene TRBJ2-1; D may match TRBD1 or TRBD2 (5 bases each). CDR1 is LNHDA, CDR2 SQIVND, per germline (reference sequence). This CDR3 region has 13 residues. The V end was cut by 6 bases, the J end by 6 bases, with 12 bases between. CDR3 nucleotide sequence: TGTGCCAGTAGCACTAGACAGCTCAATGAGCAGTTCTTC. It specifies CASSTRQLNEQFF.

As to this clonotype: This may arise from a read error, as a much more abundant clone is one base away. V usage is TRBV10-3 and J usage is TRBJ2-1; 7 nucleotides match TRBD2. The CDR3 runs to 16 residues. CDR1 ENHRY and CDR2 SYGVKD come from the germline V gene. The CDR3 DNA reads TGTGCCATCAGTGGCCGGGGGAGGGTGCCCCACAATGAGCGGTTCTTC. This encodes CAISGRGRVPHNERFF.

This rearrangement joins TRBV5-1 to TRBJ1-1, with a possible D match to TRBD1 (6 bases). CDR1 is SGHRS and CDR2 is YFSETQ in the germline V gene. Trimming cost V 0 bases and J 4 bases, with 10 bases left between them. The CDR3 extends over 14 amino acids. The DNA of the CDR3 is TGCGCCAGCAGCTTGGTCGGCAGGGGCACTGAAGCTTTCTTT. Translating it yields CASSLVGRGTEAFF.